The rows below give T cell receptor beta chains drawn from one sample of a study of EBV T-cell therapy then PD-1 blockade in nasopharyngeal carcinoma. These TCRs' antigens remain unknown. Repertoires were generated with immunoSEQ multiplex PCR, while TCRdb's copy carries only in-frame clones and drops some. In the table there are some 17,000 clones, around 80% of which are singletons. The specimen was CD8+ T cells from blood, collected at day 0 from a patient whose treatment included autologous EBV-specific T cells and nivolumab. The receptors were sampled from a middle-aged man with nasopharyngeal carcinoma. Each CDR3 is given with its conserved first and last residue. D genes are given only for firm matches. Only part of the rows carry a size: once, few, many, or a class if the clone is expanded.

>TRBJ2-7|NA|NA|TRBV28
CASSFGPFYEQYF
TGTGCCAGCAGTTTCGGTCCCTTCTACGAGCAGTACTTC
>TRBJ1-3|NA|NA|TRBV6-5
CASSYGTASGNTIYF
TGTGCCAGCAGTTACGGGACGGCCTCTGGAAACACCATATATTTT
>TRBJ2-7|NA|NA|TRBV12-3/TRBV12-4
CASSNHYEQYF
TGTGCCAGCAGTAACCACTACGAGCAGTACTTC
>TRBJ1-6|NA|NA|TRBV6-2/TRBV6-3
CASSPRTVYNSPLHF
TGTGCCAGCAGTCCCCGGACTGTCTATAATTCACCCCTCCACTTT
>TRBJ2-3|NA|NA|TRBV15
CATSRAAGADTQYF
TGTGCCACCAGCAGGGCGGCGGGGGCTGATACGCAGTATTTT
>TRBJ1-1|NA|NA|TRBV5-6
CASSSYGTHKNTEAFF
TGTGCCAGCAGCTCTTACGGGACCCATAAGAACACTGAAGCTTTCTTT
>TRBJ1-2|few|NA|TRBV18
CASSLVRDRLRYGYTF
TGTGCCAGCTCACTCGTCCGAGACAGGCTCCGCTATGGCTACACCTTC
>TRBJ2-7|NA|TRBD1|TRBV27
CASSLSTGGDEQYF
TGTGCCAGCAGTCTCTCGACAGGGGGTGACGAGCAGTACTTC
>TRBJ1-5|NA|NA|TRBV10-3
CAISESSRLNQPQHF
TGTGCCATCAGTGAGTCGAGTCGCTTAAATCAGCCCCAGCATTTT
>TRBJ2-3|NA|NA|TRBV13
CASSVAMLGDTQYF
TGTGCCAGCAGCGTGGCCATGCTCGGGGATACGCAGTATTTT
>TRBJ2-5|NA|NA|TRBV7-9
CASSLRAQQETQYF
TGTGCCAGCAGCTTGCGGGCTCAGCAAGAGACCCAGTACTTC
>TRBJ1-1|NA|TRBD1|TRBV7-3
CASSLTGTGDRAFF
TGTGCCAGCAGCTTAACCGGGACAGGGGATAGAGCTTTCTTT
>TRBJ1-4|NA|TRBD1|TRBV2
CASSAEGASNEKLFF
TGTGCCAGCAGTGCGGAGGGGGCCTCTAATGAAAAACTGTTTTTT
>TRBJ2-7|NA|NA|TRBV2
CASSEALPYEQYF
TGTGCCAGCAGTGAAGCGCTCCCTTACGAGCAGTACTTC
>TRBJ2-7|NA|NA|TRBV7-9
CASSFTLSDEQYF
TGTGCCAGCAGCTTTACGTTGTCCGACGAGCAGTACTTC
>TRBJ2-1|NA|NA|TRBV5-1
CASERTGGSYNEQFF
TGCGCCAGCGAACGAACTGGGGGCTCCTACAATGAGCAGTTCTTC
>TRBJ2-1|NA|TRBD1|TRBV5-1
CASSLGTGLFF
TGCGCCAGCAGTTTGGGGACAGGGCTGTTCTTC
>TRBJ2-7|NA|TRBD2|TRBV27
CASGWNAGGEVLYF
TGTGCCAGCGGATGGAACGCGGGGGGCGAGGTTCTGTACTTC
>TRBJ2-1|NA|NA|TRBV7-3
CASSLAATSSYNEQFF
TGTGCCAGCAGCTTAGCAGCCACTAGCTCCTACAATGAGCAGTTCTTC
>TRBJ2-7|NA|TRBD1|TRBV29-1
CSVEDLGPTGTYEQYF
TGCAGCGTTGAAGATCTGGGGCCGACAGGGACCTACGAGCAGTACTTC
>TRBJ2-1|once|TRBD1|TRBV7-9
CASSPPRGQGNEQFF
TGTGCCAGCAGCCCCCCAAGGGGACAGGGAAATGAGCAGTTCTTC
>TRBJ1-4|NA|TRBD1|TRBV5-4
CASSLAGGRNEKLFF
TGTGCCAGCAGCTTGGCAGGGGGGCGAAATGAAAAACTGTTTTTT
>TRBJ1-6|NA|TRBD1|TRBV9
CASSVSKGQGSSYNSPLHF
TGTGCCAGCAGCGTCTCTAAGGGACAGGGGAGCTCCTATAATTCACCCCTCCACTTT
>TRBJ2-2|NA|NA|TRBV9
CASSRDGNTGELFF
TGTGCCAGCAGCCGAGATGGGAACACCGGGGAGCTGTTTTTT
>TRBJ2-2|NA|TRBD2|TRBV27
CASSRRGDTGELFF
TGTGCCAGCAGTCGCCGGGGGGACACCGGGGAGCTGTTTTTT
>TRBJ1-1|NA|NA|TRBV4-3
CASSTPYTEAFF
TGCGCCAGCAGCACCCCCTACACTGAAGCTTTCTTT
>TRBJ2-2|NA|NA|TRBV21-1
CASSKRQFNTGELFF
TGTGCCAGCAGCAAACGACAGTTTAACACCGGGGAGCTGTTTTTT
>TRBJ2-2|NA|TRBD1|TRBV6-6
CASSYGDRDTGELFF
TGTGCCAGCAGTTACGGTGACAGGGACACCGGGGAGCTGTTTTTT
>TRBJ2-1|NA|NA|TRBV7-9
CASSLVQGLGTEQFF
TGTGCCAGCAGCTTAGTGCAGGGGCTAGGTACAGAGCAGTTCTTC
>TRBJ1-1|NA|NA|TRBV2
CASSRGGRTEAFF
TGTGCCAGCAGCAGAGGGGGGCGCACTGAAGCTTTCTTT
>TRBJ2-1|NA|TRBD2|TRBV27
CASRGGATYNEQFF
TGTGCCAGCAGGGGAGGGGCAACCTACAATGAGCAGTTCTTC
>TRBJ2-4|NA|TRBD2|TRBV6-6
CAIREGLAKNIQYF
TGTGCCATCAGGGAGGGTCTAGCCAAAAACATTCAGTACTTC
>TRBJ2-2|NA|TRBD2|TRBV6-4
CASSDGLAEGSGELFF
TGTGCCAGCAGTGATGGACTAGCGGAGGGGTCCGGGGAGCTGTTTTTT